What follows are 22 T cell receptor beta chains derived from one specimen sequenced in a study of immune characterization of retroperitoneal liposarcoma. TCRdb re-called the PCR reads through MiXCR, storing one row per CDR3 protein. The sample has about 3,000 distinct CDR3 sequences; approximately 50% are singletons. Source material: tumor tissue. Receptors were obtained from a male donor with retroperitoneal liposarcoma.

The chain carries TRBV6-1 and TRBJ2-1; D ambiguous. The V gene lost 8 bases and the J gene lost 5 bases, with 13 bases spanning the gap. In germline, CDR1 is MNHNS, CDR2 SASEGT. The CDR3 is 13 residues long. CDR3 loop: CASCRVGNNEQFF. The CDR3 nucleotides are TGTGCCAGCTGTAGAGTGGGGAACAATGAGCAGTTCTTC.

The chain carries TRBV11-2 and TRBJ2-1, with D perhaps matching TRBD1 (5 bases). The J call may not be correct, given that the DNA end is closer to TRBJ2-5. The CDR3 extends over 16 amino acids. Germline assignment: CDR1 SGHAT and CDR2 FQNNGV. This CDR3 reads CASSFSLVGVQETQYF. The CDR3 DNA sequence: TGTGCCAGCAGCTTCTCGCTAGTAGGGGTCCAAGAGACCCAGTACTTC.

This chain connects TRBV7-2 to TRBJ2-5; a weak D match, TRBD2 (6 bases). Germline CDR1 and CDR2: SGHTA and FQGNSA. Trimming took 1 base from V and 5 from J, leaving 14 bases between them. This CDR3 has 15 residues. CDR3 nucleotide sequence: TGTGCCAGCAGCTTAGATCCTAGGGGAGGTGAGACCCAGTACTTC. Amino acid sequence: CASSLDPRGGETQYF.

This clonotype was detected only a few times. The chain employs TRBV12-3 or TRBV12-4 and TRBJ2-1; D is ambiguous. The CDR3 sequence is 11 residues long. V lost 3 bases and J 10 bases, leaving 7 bases between the germline ends. CDR3 coding DNA: TGTGCCAGCAGTTTCCTTGAAGAGCAGTTCTTC. This encodes CASSFLEEQFF.

The count of this clonotype is one. The chain recombines TRBV12-3 or TRBV12-4 with TRBJ2-7; D is undetermined. This CDR3 has 11 residues. V was pared by 3 bases and J by 7 bases, with 7 bases between. The CDR3 coding sequence is TGTGCCAGCAGTTTCCTTGAAGAGCAGTACTTC. Its protein product is CASSFLEEQYF.

J is TRBJ2-5 and V is TRBV6-1; 8 bases match TRBD2. V was clipped by 6 bases and J by 2 bases; unmatched bases: 2. CDR3 size: 13 residues. From germline, CDR1 is MNHNS and CDR2 SASEGT. This CDR3 is CASRTSVQETQYF. The CDR3 coding sequence is TGTGCCAGCAGGACTAGCGTTCAAGAGACCCAGTACTTC.

The J gene is TRBJ2-7, the V gene TRBV6-6, with D possibly being TRBD2 (6 bases). V was shortened by 2 bases and J by 3 bases, with 8 bases between the two germline ends. The CDR3 spans 13 residues. Per the germline V gene, CDR1 is MNHNY and CDR2 is SVGAGI (reference sequence). As DNA, the CDR3 is TGTGCCAGCAGTTACACGGGAGACTACGAGCAGTACTTC. As protein: CASSYTGDYEQYF.

A note on this clonotype: Given a much more abundant clone one base away, this may be a read error. This chain uses TRBV6-1 with TRBJ2-1, with D perhaps assigned TRBD1 or TRBD2 (6 bases each). CDR3 length: 13 amino acids. Trimming left V 5 bases short and J 13 bases short, with 18 bases between. CDR1 and CDR2 from the germline V gene are MNHNS and SASEGT. The CDR3 is CASSYGGWETQFF. DNA for the CDR3: TGTGCCAGCAGTTACGGGGGCTGGGAGACCCAGTTCTTC.

Turning to this clonotype: The junction differs from germline at one of its ends, possibly a read error. The chain employs TRBV4-1 and TRBJ2-1, with 11 bases identical to TRBD2. CDR1 and CDR2 from the germline V gene are MGHRA and YSYEKL. The CDR3 contains 16 residues. The CDR3 spells CASSQGTSGSYNEQFF. DNA of the CDR3: TGTGCCAGCAGCCAAGGGACTAGCGGCTCCTACAATGAGCAGTTCTTC.

The chain combines TRBV6-1 with TRBJ2-1; D remains unclear. The CDR3 has 17 residues. V lost 4 bases, J lost 6 bases, and 22 bases lay in between. Germline V gene sequence: CDR1 MNHNS, CDR2 SASEGT. DNA of the CDR3: TGTGCCAGCAGTGGTCGGGCCCCAGCGTTCGATCCCAATGAGCAGTTCTTC. This sequence encodes CASSGRAPAFDPNEQFF.

This clonotype was counted between two and nine times. The rearrangement uses TRBV4-3 and TRBJ2-1; 8 bases are shared with TRBD2. The DNA matches TRBJ2-5 better at its end, which makes the J call doubtful. Germline CDR1 reads LGHNA; CDR2 reads YSLEER. The CDR3 is 15 amino acids. CDR3 sequence reads: CASSRSGSTGETQYF. In DNA, the CDR3 is TGCGCCAGCAGCCGAAGCGGGAGCACTGGAGAGACCCAGTACTTC.

The DNA of the CDR3 is TGTGCCAGCAGCCCCCGGATGCGGGGAGGGGTGCAGTACTTC. Protein sequence: CASSPRMRGGVQYF. The V and J genes are TRBV7-6 and TRBJ2-1; TRBD2 matches at 7 bases. The last part of the DNA fits TRBJ2-7 better; the J call may be wrong. The germline V gene has CDR1 SGHVS and CDR2 FNYEAQ. CDR3 size: 14 residues.

This clonotype was detected only a few times. The CDR3 here is CASSSRPQGTQFF. Written as DNA, the CDR3 is TGTGCCAGCAGCTCCCGACCCCAAGGGACCCAGTTCTTC. J is TRBJ2-1 and V is TRBV6-1, with D perhaps TRBD1 or TRBD2 (5 bases each). The V gene's germline CDR1 is MNHNS and CDR2 SASEGT. The CDR3 totals 13 residues. The ends were cut back, 6 bases at V and 13 bases at J, with 19 bases in the middle.

The V and J genes are TRBV6-1 and TRBJ2-3, with D unresolved. Germline V gene sequence: CDR1 MNHNS, CDR2 SASEGT. V was pared by 6 bases and J by 4 bases, with 14 bases between. CDR3 length: 14 residues. The CDR3 region has the DNA TGTGCCAGCAGCTTAGGGCTCCCCTCAGATACGCAGTATTTT. This sequence encodes CASSLGLPSDTQYF.

This rearrangement joins TRBV7-2 to TRBJ2-1, with 11 bases matching TRBD2. The end of the DNA aligns better with TRBJ2-5, so the J call may be wrong. This CDR3 has 15 amino acids. From germline, CDR1 is SGHTA and CDR2 FQGNSA. This chain's CDR3 is CASSISGLAVETQYF. The CDR3 nucleotides read TGTGCCAGCAGTATCTCGGGACTAGCGGTGGAGACCCAGTACTTC.

This clonotype appeared a few times. The rearrangement uses TRBV6-1 and TRBJ2-5; TRBD2 might be the D (6 bases). The J call may be faulty, since TRBJ2-7 better matches the DNA end. Germline values: CDR1 MNHNS, CDR2 SASEGT. CDR3 length: 15 amino acids. As DNA, the CDR3 is TGTGCCAGCAGTGAAGGCGGGGATAGCTCCTACGAGCAGTACTTC. It specifies CASSEGGDSSYEQYF.

This clonotype has just a few counts. V and J are TRBV6-8 and TRBJ2-6, with unresolved D. The V end lost 5 bases, the J end lost 0 bases, and 8 bases lay between the germline ends. This CDR3 is 15 amino acids long. In germline, CDR1 is MNHGY, CDR2 SAAAGT. The CDR3: CASSVRPSGANVLTF. The CDR3 nucleotides are TGTGCCAGCAGTGTCCGGCCCTCTGGGGCCAACGTCCTGACTTTC.

V and J are TRBV27 and TRBJ2-5; 16 bases align to TRBD2. Germline CDR1 is MNHEY and CDR2 is SMNVEV (reference sequence). The J segment lost 11 bases and the V segment lost 5 bases, leaving 8 bases of the junction unmatched. This CDR3 region has 15 residues. The CDR3 nucleotides are TGTGCCAGCAGTCCGGGACTAGCGGGAGGGCCAAAACAGTACTTC. Its translation is CASSPGLAGGPKQYF.

As DNA, the CDR3 is TGTGCCAGCAGCTTTGGGACTTCTGAGCAGTTCTTC. Translation gives CASSFGTSEQFF. This rearrangement joins TRBV11-3 to TRBJ2-1, with D perhaps TRBD2 (6 bases). The CDR3 has 12 residues. Between the trimmed V and J ends, which lost 3 bases and 9 bases, there was a span of 9 bases. The germline gives CDR1 SGHNT, CDR2 YENEEA.

The rearrangement joins TRBV12-5 to TRBJ2-2, with D unclear. The ends were cut back, 2 bases at V and 4 bases at J, with 14 bases in the middle. From germline, CDR1 is LGHNT and CDR2 FRNRAP. This CDR3 has 16 amino acids. Written as DNA, the CDR3 is TGTGCTAGTGGTTTGACGGACGCTCCTCGCACCGGGGAGCTGTTTTTT. It translates to CASGLTDAPRTGELFF. The variable domain in full, with the rest retrieved from reference TRBV12-5 and TRBJ2-2, is DARVTQTPRHKVTEMGQEVTMRCQPILGHNTVFWYRQTMMQGLELLAYFRNRAPLDDSGMPKDRFSAEMPDATLATLKIQPSEPRDSAVYFCASGLTDAPRTGELFFGEGSRLTVL.

V usage is TRBV6-1 and J usage is TRBJ2-3; TRBD2 matches 11 bases. Germline CDR1 reads MNHNS; CDR2 reads SASEGT. This CDR3 is 17 amino acids long. Germline trimming cut 6 bases from V and 4 bases from J; bases unmatched to any gene: 12. CDR3 amino acids: CASRVGSGGAGADTQYF. The CDR3 nucleotides read TGTGCCAGCAGGGTTGGTAGCGGGGGGGCCGGAGCAGATACGCAGTATTTT.

V and J are TRBV6-6 and TRBJ2-6; D is undetermined. The CDR3 has 16 amino acids. Trimming stripped 6 bases from V and 4 bases from J, with 16 bases between. Germline V gene data show CDR1 as MNHNY and CDR2 as SVGAGI (reference sequence). The CDR3 here is CASRTGPGRGANVLTF. Here the CDR3 DNA reads TGTGCCAGCAGAACGGGCCCTGGAAGGGGGGCCAACGTCCTGACTTTC.